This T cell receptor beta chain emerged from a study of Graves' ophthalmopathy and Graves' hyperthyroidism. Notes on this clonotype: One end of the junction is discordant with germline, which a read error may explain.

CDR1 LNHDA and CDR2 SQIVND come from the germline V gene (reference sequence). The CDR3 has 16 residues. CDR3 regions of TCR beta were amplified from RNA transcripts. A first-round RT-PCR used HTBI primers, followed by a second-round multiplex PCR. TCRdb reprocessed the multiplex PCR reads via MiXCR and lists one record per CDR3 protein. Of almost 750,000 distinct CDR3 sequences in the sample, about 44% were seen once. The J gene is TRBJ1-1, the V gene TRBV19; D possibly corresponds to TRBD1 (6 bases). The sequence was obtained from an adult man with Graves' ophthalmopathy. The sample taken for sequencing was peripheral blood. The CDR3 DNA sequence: TGTGCCAGTAGTACCCCCGCGGGGGGCGTCATCACTAAAGCTTTCTTT. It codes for CASSTPAGGVITKAFF.